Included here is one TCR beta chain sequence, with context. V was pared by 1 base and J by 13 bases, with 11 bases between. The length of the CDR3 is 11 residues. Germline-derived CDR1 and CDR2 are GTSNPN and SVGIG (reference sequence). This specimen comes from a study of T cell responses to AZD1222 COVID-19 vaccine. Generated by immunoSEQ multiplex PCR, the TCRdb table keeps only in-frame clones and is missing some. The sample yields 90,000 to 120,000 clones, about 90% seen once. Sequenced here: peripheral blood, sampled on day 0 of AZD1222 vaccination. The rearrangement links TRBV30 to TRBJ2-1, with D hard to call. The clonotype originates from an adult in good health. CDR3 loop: CAWSAGSGQFF. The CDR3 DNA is TGTGCCTGGAGTGCTGGCTCTGGTCAGTTCTTC.